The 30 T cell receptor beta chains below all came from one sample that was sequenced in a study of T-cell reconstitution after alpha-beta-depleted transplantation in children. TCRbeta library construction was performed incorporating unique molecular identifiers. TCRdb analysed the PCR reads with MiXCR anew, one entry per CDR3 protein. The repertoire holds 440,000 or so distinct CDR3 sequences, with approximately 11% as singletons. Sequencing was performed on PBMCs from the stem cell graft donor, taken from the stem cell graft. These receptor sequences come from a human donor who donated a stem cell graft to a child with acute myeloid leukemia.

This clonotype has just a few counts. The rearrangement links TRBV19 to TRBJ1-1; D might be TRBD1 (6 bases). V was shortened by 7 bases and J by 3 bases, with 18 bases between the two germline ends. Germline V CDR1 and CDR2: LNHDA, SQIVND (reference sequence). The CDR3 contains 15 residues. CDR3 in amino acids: CASNAQGPHHTEAFF. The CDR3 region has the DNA TGTGCCAGTAACGCTCAGGGGCCCCACCACACTGAAGCTTTCTTT.

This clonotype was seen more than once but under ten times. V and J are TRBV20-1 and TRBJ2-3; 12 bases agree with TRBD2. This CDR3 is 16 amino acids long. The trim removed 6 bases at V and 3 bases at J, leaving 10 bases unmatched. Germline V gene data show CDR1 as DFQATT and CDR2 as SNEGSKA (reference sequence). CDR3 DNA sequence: TGCAGTGCAGAAAGGACTAGCGGGGAGGTTACAGATACGCAGTATTTT. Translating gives CSAERTSGEVTDTQYF.

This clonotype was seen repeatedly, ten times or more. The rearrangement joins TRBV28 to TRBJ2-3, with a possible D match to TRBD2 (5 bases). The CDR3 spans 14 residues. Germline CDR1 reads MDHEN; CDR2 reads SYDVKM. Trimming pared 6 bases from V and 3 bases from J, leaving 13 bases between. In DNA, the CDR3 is TGTGCCAGCAGCCTGGAGCGGTGGACAGATACGCAGTATTTT. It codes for CASSLERWTDTQYF.

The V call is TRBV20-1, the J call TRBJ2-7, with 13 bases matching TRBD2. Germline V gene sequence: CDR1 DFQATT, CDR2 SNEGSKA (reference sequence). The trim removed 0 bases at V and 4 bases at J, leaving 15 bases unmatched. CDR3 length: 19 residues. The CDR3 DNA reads TGCAGTGCTAGAGATGTTGGGGTAGGGACTAGCGGGACGCAATACGAGCAGTACTTC. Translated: CSARDVGVGTSGTQYEQYF.

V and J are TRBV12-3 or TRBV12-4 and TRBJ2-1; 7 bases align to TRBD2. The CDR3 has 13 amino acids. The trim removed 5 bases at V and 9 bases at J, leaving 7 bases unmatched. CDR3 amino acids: CASSAGTTREQFF. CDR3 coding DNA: TGTGCCAGCAGTGCCGGGACTACGCGTGAGCAGTTCTTC.

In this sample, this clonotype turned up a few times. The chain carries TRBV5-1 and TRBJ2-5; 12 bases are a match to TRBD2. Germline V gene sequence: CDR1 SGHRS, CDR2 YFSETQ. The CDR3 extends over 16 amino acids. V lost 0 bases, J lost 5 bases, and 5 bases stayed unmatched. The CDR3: CASSLALAGGLETQYF. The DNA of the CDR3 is TGCGCCAGCAGCTTGGCCCTAGCGGGAGGGCTGGAGACCCAGTACTTC.

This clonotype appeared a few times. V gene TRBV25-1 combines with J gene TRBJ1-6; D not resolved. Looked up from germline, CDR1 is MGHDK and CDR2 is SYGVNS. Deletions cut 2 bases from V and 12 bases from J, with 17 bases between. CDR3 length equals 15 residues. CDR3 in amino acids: CASSEGFTRPGPLHF. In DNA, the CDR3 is TGTGCCAGCAGTGAAGGTTTTACCCGACCAGGACCCCTCCACTTT.

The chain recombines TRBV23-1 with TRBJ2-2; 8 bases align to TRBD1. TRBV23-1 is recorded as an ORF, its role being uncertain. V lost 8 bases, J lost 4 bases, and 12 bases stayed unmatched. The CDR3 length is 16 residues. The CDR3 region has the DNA TGCGCCAGCTACGACAGGGGTTTAGTTGGCACCGGGGAGCTGTTTTTT. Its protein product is CASYDRGLVGTGELFF.

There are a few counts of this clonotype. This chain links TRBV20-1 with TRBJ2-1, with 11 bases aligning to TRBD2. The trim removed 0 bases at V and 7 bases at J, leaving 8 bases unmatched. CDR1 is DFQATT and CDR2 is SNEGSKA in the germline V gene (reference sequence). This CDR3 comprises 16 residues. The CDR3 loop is CSARETLAGGHNEQFF. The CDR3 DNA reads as TGCAGTGCTAGAGAGACTTTAGCGGGAGGGCATAATGAGCAGTTCTTC.

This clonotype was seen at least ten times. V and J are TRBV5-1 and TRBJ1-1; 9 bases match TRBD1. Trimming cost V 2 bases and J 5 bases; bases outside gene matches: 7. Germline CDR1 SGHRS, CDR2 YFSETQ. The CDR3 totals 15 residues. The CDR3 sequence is CASSLGGQGGTEAFF. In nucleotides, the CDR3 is TGCGCCAGCAGCTTAGGGGGACAGGGTGGAACTGAAGCTTTCTTT.

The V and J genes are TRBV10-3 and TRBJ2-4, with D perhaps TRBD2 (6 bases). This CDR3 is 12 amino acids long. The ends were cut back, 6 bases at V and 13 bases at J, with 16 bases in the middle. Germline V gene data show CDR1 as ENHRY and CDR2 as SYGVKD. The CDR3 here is CAISDGGSGQYF. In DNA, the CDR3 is TGTGCCATCAGCGACGGGGGATCGGGCCAGTACTTC.

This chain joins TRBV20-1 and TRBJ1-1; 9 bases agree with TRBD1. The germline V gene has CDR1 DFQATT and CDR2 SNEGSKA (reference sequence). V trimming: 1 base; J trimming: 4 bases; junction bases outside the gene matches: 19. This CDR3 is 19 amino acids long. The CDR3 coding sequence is TGCAGTGCTAGAGGATGGAACGGGGACAGGGTCAATTTTGGCACTGAAGCTTTCTTT. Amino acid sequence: CSARGWNGDRVNFGTEAFF.

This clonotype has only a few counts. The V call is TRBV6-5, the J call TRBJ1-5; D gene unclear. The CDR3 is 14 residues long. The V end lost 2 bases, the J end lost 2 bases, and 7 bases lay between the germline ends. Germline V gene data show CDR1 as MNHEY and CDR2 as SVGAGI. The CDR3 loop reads CASSYGVGNQPQHF. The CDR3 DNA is TGTGCCAGCAGTTACGGGGTAGGCAATCAGCCCCAGCATTTT.

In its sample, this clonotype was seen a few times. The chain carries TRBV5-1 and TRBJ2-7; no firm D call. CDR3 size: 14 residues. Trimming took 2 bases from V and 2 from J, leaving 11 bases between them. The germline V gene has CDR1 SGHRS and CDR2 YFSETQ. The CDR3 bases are TGCGCCAGCAGCTTCGCAGCTTTAGCCTACGAGCAGTACTTC. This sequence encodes CASSFAALAYEQYF. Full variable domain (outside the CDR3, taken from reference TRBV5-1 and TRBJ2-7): KAGVTQTPRYLIKTRGQQVTLSCSPISGHRSVSWYQQTPGQGLQFLFEYFSETQRNKGNFPGRFSGRQFSNSRSEMNVSTLELGDSALYLCASSFAALAYEQYFGPGTRLTVT.

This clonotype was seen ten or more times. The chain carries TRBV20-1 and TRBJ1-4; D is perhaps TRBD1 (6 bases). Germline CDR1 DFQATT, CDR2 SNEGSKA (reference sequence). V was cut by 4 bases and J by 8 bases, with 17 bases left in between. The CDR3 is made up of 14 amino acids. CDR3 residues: CSATSRGAGEKLFF. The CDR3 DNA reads TGCAGTGCTACCTCGCGGGGGGCTGGGGAAAAACTGTTTTTT.

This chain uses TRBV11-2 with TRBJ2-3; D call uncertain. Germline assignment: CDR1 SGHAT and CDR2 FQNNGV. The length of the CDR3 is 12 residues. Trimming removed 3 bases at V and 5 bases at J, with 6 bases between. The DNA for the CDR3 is TGTGCCAGCAGCTTCAACGGAGATACGCAGTATTTT. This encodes CASSFNGDTQYF.

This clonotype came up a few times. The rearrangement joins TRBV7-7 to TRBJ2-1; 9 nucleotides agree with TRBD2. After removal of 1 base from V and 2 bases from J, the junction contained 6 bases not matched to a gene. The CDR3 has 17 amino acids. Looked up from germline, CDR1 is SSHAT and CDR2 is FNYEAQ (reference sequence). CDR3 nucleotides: TGTGCCAGCAGCTTAGTCCTCAGCGGGAGGCCCTACAATGAGCAGTTCTTC. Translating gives CASSLVLSGRPYNEQFF.

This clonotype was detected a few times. CDR3 residues: CASPPVARIGPDTQYF. CDR3 DNA: TGTGCCAGCCCTCCGGTGGCGCGAATCGGCCCAGATACGCAGTATTTT. The chain recombines TRBV12-3 or TRBV12-4 with TRBJ2-3; no clear D gene. CDR3 length: 16 amino acids. V was shortened by 8 bases and J by 4 bases, with 22 bases between the two germline ends.

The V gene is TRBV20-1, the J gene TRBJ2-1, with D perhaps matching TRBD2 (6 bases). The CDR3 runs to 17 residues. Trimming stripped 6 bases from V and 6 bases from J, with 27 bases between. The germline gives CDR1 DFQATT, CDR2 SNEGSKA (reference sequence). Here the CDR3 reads CSARRRRRDAGGNEQFF. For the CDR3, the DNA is TGCAGTGCCCGGAGAAGACGGCGGGACGCCGGTGGCAATGAGCAGTTCTTC.

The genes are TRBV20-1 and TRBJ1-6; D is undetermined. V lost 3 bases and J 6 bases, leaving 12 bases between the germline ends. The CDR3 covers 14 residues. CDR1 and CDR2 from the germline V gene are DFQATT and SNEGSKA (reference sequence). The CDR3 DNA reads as TGCAGTGCTAGGGGAGGGAGTCTTAATTCACCCCTCCACTTT. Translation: CSARGGSLNSPLHF.

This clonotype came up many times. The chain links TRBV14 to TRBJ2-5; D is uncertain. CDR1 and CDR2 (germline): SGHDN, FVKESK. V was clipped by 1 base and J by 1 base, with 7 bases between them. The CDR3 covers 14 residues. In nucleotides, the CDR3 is TGTGCCAGCAGCCAAGGGCCCATCCAAGAGACCCAGTACTTC. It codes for CASSQGPIQETQYF.

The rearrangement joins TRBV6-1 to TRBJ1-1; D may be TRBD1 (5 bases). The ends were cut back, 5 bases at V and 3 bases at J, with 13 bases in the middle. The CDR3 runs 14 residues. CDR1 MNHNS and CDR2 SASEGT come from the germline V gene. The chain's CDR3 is CASSPHGGDTEAFF. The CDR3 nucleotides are TGTGCCAGCAGTCCCCATGGGGGAGACACTGAAGCTTTCTTT.

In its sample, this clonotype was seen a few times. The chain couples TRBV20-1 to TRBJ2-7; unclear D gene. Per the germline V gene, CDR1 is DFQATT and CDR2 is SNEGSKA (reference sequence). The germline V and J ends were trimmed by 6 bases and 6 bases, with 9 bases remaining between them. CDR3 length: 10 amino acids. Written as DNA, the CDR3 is TGCAGTGCCTGCGGCGGCGAGCAGTACGTC. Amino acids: CSACGGEQYV.

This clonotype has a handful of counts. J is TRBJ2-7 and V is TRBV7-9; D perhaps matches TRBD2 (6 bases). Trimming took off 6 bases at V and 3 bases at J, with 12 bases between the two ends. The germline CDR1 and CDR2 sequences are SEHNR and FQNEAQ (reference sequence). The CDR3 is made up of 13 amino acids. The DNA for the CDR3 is TGTGCCAGCAGGGGAGGTAGCGGCTACGAGCAGTACTTC. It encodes CASRGGSGYEQYF.

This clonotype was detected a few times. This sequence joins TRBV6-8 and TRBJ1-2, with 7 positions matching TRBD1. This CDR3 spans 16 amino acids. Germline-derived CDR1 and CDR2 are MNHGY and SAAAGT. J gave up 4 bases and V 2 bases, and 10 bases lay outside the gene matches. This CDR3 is CASSYPHRGRSYGYTF. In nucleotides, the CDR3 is TGTGCCAGCAGTTACCCACACAGGGGACGGAGCTATGGCTACACCTTC.

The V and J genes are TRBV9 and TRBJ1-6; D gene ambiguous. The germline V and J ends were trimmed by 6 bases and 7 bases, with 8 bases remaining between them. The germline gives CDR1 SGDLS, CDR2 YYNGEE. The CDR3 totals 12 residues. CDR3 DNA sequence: TGTGCCAGCAACTATATGAATTCACCCCTCCACTTT. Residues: CASNYMNSPLHF.

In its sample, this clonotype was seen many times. This CDR3 reads CASSSSGTYSYEQYF. CDR3 sequence (DNA): TGCGCCAGCAGCTCGTCCGGGACATACTCCTACGAGCAGTACTTC. The chain uses TRBV5-1 and TRBJ2-7; perhaps TRBD1 as D (6 bases). Germline V lookup: CDR1 SGHRS, CDR2 YFSETQ. V was trimmed by 3 bases and J by 0 bases, leaving 13 bases between them. CDR3 length: 15 amino acids.

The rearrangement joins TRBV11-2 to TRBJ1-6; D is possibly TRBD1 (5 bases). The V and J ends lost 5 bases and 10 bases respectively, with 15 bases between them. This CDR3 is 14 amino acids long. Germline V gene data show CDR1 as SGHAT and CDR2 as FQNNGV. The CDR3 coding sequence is TGTGCCAGCAGCCCAAACCCGGGGGACTCACCCCTCCACTTT. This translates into CASSPNPGDSPLHF. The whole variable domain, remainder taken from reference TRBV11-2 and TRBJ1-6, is EAGVAQSPRYKIIEKRQSVAFWCNPISGHATLYWYQQILGQGPKLLIQFQNNGVVDDSQLPKDRFSAERLKGVDSTLKIQPAKLEDSAVYLCASSPNPGDSPLHFGNGTRLTVT.

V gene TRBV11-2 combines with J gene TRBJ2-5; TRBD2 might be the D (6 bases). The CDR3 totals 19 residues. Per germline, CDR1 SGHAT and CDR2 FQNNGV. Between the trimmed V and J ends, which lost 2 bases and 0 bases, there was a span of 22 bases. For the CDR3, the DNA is TGTGCCAGCAGCTTATATGGCGGCCGTGGGGGGAACTACCAAGAGACCCAGTACTTC. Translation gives CASSLYGGRGGNYQETQYF.

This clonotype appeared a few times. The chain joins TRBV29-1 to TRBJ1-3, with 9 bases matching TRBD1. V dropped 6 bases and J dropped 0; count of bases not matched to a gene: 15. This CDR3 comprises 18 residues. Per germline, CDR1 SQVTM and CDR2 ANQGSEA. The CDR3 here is CSVAAGTGPIFSGNTIYF. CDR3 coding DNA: TGCAGCGTCGCCGCCGGGACAGGGCCTATCTTCTCTGGAAACACCATATATTTT.